The 5 T cell receptor beta chains in this list originate from one sample, sequenced in a study of regulatory T cells in long-lasting Graves disease. Construction of TCR beta libraries relied on iRepertoire HTBI primers and on Arm-PCR targeting CDR3 regions. TCRdb itself ran the multiplex PCR reads through MiXCR, one entry per CDR3 protein. This table has about 430,000 distinct CDR3 sequences, 21% appearing once. Time point given: persistent/refractory GD, antithyroid drugs over 5 years with positive TRAb. The TCR library was made from RNA that had been extracted from PBMCs in TRIzol. The specimen was peripheral blood mononuclear cells (PBMCs), collected when the disease was refractory, from a patient treated with antithyroid drugs. These TCRs come from a female donor with Graves disease.

This clonotype was seen a handful of times. CDR3 protein: CASSKTTGAAGGYTF. The CDR3 nucleotides are TGCGCCAGCAGCAAGACGACGGGGGCCGCGGGAGGCTACACCTTC. The chain couples TRBV5-1 to TRBJ1-2, with TRBD1 as a possible D gene (6 bases). The CDR3 runs 15 residues. Trimming took 4 bases from V and 8 from J, leaving 21 bases between them. The germline gives CDR1 SGHRS, CDR2 YFSETQ.

This clonotype occurred a few times. The rearrangement uses TRBV20-1 and TRBJ2-7; 8 positions match TRBD1. V gave up 5 bases and J gave up 7 bases; unmatched junction bases: 22. CDR1 is DFQATT and CDR2 is SNEGSKA in the germline V gene (reference sequence). CDR3 length equals 17 residues. The CDR3 sequence is CSAPGTGHPQLSGEQYF. For the CDR3, the DNA is TGCAGTGCTCCCGGGACAGGCCATCCTCAGTTGTCGGGTGAGCAGTACTTC.

There are many counts of this clonotype. Germline is not matched at one junction end, which may reflect a read error. The CDR3 reads CASSEGTVRFYGYTF. In DNA, the CDR3 is TGTGCCAGCAGCGAAGGGACAGTCAGGTTCTATGGCTACACCTTC. V gene TRBV6-1 combines with J gene TRBJ1-2, with TRBD1 identical over 7 bases. In germline, CDR1 is MNHNS, CDR2 SASEGT. This CDR3 is 15 amino acids long.

V and J are TRBV5-1 and TRBJ2-5; D is undetermined. In germline, CDR1 is SGHRS, CDR2 YFSETQ. V lost 4 bases to trimming and J lost 2 bases, with 6 bases between them. The CDR3 length is 12 residues. The CDR3 is CASSTVQETQYF. Written as DNA, the CDR3 is TGCGCCAGCAGCACAGTTCAAGAGACCCAGTACTTC. Based on the CDR3 plus reference TRBV5-1 and TRBJ2-5, the full variable domain is KAGVTQTPRYLIKTRGQQVTLSCSPISGHRSVSWYQQTPGQGLQFLFEYFSETQRNKGNFPGRFSGRQFSNSRSEMNVSTLELGDSALYLCASSTVQETQYFGPGTRLLVL.

The chain uses TRBV5-1 and TRBJ2-7; TRBD1 agrees at 7 bases. The ends lost 4 bases at V and 4 bases at J; junction bases unmatched: 8. The germline CDR1 and CDR2 sequences are SGHRS and YFSETQ. This CDR3 region has 14 residues. CDR3 protein: CASSTGQPIYEQYF. The CDR3 bases are TGCGCCAGCAGCACGGGACAGCCAATTTACGAGCAGTACTTC.